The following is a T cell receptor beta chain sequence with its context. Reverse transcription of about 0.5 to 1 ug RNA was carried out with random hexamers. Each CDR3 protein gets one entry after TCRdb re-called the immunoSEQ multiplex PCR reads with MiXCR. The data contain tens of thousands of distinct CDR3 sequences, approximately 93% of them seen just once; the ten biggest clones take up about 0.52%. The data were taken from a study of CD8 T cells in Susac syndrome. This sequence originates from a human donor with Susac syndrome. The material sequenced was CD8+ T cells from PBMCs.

CDR3: CASSLGPANNQPQHF. The CDR3, as DNA: TGTGCCAGCAGCTTAGGCCCGGCTAACAATCAGCCCCAGCATTTT. This rearrangement joins TRBV11-2 to TRBJ1-5; D is unresolved. CDR3 length: 15 amino acids. The ends were cut back, 1 base at V and 3 bases at J, with 10 bases in the middle. CDR1 is SGHAT, CDR2 FQNNGV, per germline.